Listed here are 21 T cell receptor beta chains from one sample, sequenced in a study of cytomegalovirus exposure and HLA in healthy donors. The PCR made use of 60 Vbeta and 13 Jbeta primers. Using immunoSEQ multiplex PCR, the repertoire was profiled, and TCRdb retains in-frame clones only, with some absent. The table includes more than 200,000 clones, approximately 80% detected once. The specimen sequenced was PBMCs. These receptor sequences come from a man aged 40-49 years in good health and CMV-seronegative.

This chain links TRBV15 with TRBJ2-7; 15 positions agree with TRBD2. Germline V gene data show CDR1 as LNHNV and CDR2 as YYDKDF (reference sequence). CDR3 length: 18 residues. The ends lost 4 bases at V and 4 bases at J; junction bases unmatched: 11. The CDR3 reads CATSKELYGTSGRYEQYF. CDR3 in DNA: TGTGCCACCAGCAAAGAACTCTACGGGACTAGCGGGAGGTACGAGCAGTACTTC. The full variable domain, rest sourced from reference TRBV15 and TRBJ2-7, is DAMVIQNPRYQVTQFGKPVTLSCSQTLNHNVMYWYQQKSSQAPKLLFHYYDKDFNNEADTPDNFQSRRPNTSFCFLDIRSPGLGDTAMYLCATSKELYGTSGRYEQYFGPGTRLTVT.

This chain uses TRBV7-6 with TRBJ2-2; perhaps TRBD2 as D (7 bases). The CDR3 is 16 amino acids. Germline V gives CDR1 SGHVS, CDR2 FNYEAQ. V was shortened by 1 base and J by 1 base, with 10 bases between the two germline ends. The CDR3 DNA reads TGTGCCAGCAGCTTAGAGGGGGGGCAGAACACCGGGGAGCTGTTTTTT. Protein: CASSLEGGQNTGELFF.

The chain combines TRBV2 with TRBJ2-7, with 7 bases identical to TRBD2. In germline, CDR1 is SNHLY, CDR2 FYNNEI. This CDR3 region has 14 residues. Trimming removed 6 bases from V and 3 bases from J; junction bases left unmatched: 8. The CDR3 DNA is TGTGCCAGCAGACCGCTTGGGGGGGACTACGAGCAGTACTTC. Protein product: CASRPLGGDYEQYF.

The CDR3 DNA reads TGCGCCAGCAGCCAGCTTGTAGCCTCTAGCATTCAGTACTTC. Translation gives CASSQLVASSIQYF. V gene TRBV4-1 combines with J gene TRBJ2-4; D unresolved. The germline V and J ends were trimmed by 3 bases and 9 bases, with 15 bases remaining between them. The CDR3 has 14 residues. Germline loops: CDR1 MGHRA, CDR2 YSYEKL.

This chain connects TRBV28 to TRBJ1-5, with D maybe TRBD1 (6 bases). Trimming left V 6 bases short and J 0 bases short, with 12 bases between. Germline V gives CDR1 MDHEN, CDR2 SYDVKM. The CDR3 runs to 15 residues. The CDR3 loop reads CASSTPDSSNQPQHF. CDR3 nucleotides: TGTGCCAGCAGCACCCCGGACAGTAGCAATCAGCCCCAGCATTTT.

This chain links TRBV6-5 with TRBJ1-4; 7 bases align to TRBD1. This CDR3 comprises 15 residues. From germline, CDR1 is MNHEY and CDR2 SVGAGI. V dropped 6 bases and J dropped 3; count of bases not matched to a gene: 7. The CDR3 coding sequence is TGTGCCAGCAGGCCTGGGACAGTTCCTAATGAAAAACTGTTTTTT. Protein sequence: CASRPGTVPNEKLFF.

This clone was recorded a few times. The rearrangement links TRBV9 to TRBJ1-1; a possible D gene is TRBD1 (5 bases). This CDR3 has 15 amino acids. The germline V gene encodes CDR1 SGDLS and CDR2 YYNGEE. Trimming removed 2 bases from V and 0 bases from J, with 11 bases in between. As DNA, the CDR3 is TGTGCCAGCAGCGTTCTACAGGCCATGAACACTGAAGCTTTCTTT. Its protein is CASSVLQAMNTEAFF.

CDR3 sequence reads: CASRRQLNSPLHF. Here the CDR3 DNA reads TGTGCCAGCAGGAGACAACTCAATTCACCCCTCCACTTT. The chain links TRBV27 to TRBJ1-6; D gene uncertain. Trimming removed 6 bases from V and 7 bases from J, with 10 bases in between. Germline CDR1 MNHEY, CDR2 SMNVEV (reference sequence). The CDR3 consists of 13 residues.

The chain links TRBV7-9 to TRBJ1-1; 9 bases line up with TRBD1. The length of the CDR3 is 14 residues. With 8 bases clipped from V and 3 bases from J, the junction kept 7 bases outside the gene matches. Germline CDR1 reads SEHNR; CDR2 reads FQNEAQ (reference sequence). This chain's CDR3 is CASLGQGIDTEAFF. Here the CDR3 DNA reads TGTGCCAGCCTGGGACAGGGAATCGACACTGAAGCTTTCTTT.

The V gene is TRBV5-4, the J gene TRBJ2-4, with D possibly TRBD2 on 6 matching bases. This CDR3 spans 13 amino acids. V gave up 0 bases and J gave up 13 bases, with 14 bases separating them. From germline, CDR1 is SGHNT and CDR2 YYREEE (reference sequence). The CDR3 here is CASSLGGTLLQYF. CDR3 DNA sequence: TGTGCCAGCAGCTTGGGCGGGACTCTGTTGCAGTACTTC.

The chain has TRBV7-2 and TRBJ2-3; 8 bases are shared with TRBD2. V dropped 1 base and J dropped 4; count of bases not matched to a gene: 10. The CDR3 is made up of 17 amino acids. Germline values: CDR1 SGHTA, CDR2 FQGNSA. CDR3 nucleotide sequence: TGTGCCAGCAGCTTAGTAGCTGGGACTAGTAGCGCAGATACGCAGTATTTT. Encoded protein: CASSLVAGTSSADTQYF.

This clone came up once. The chain uses TRBV11-3 and TRBJ1-5; a weak D match, TRBD1 (5 bases). Looked up from germline, CDR1 is SGHNT and CDR2 is YENEEA. This CDR3 has 16 residues. The V and J ends lost 3 bases and 4 bases respectively, with 16 bases between them. The DNA of the CDR3 is TGTGCCAGCAGCTTCGGGGGTTTCGGCGGGAATCAGCCCCAGCATTTT. This gives the protein CASSFGGFGGNQPQHF.

The chain uses TRBV5-5 and TRBJ1-2, with a tentative D call TRBD1 (6 bases). CDR3 length: 12 residues. V was trimmed by 4 bases and J by 4 bases, leaving 8 bases between them. In germline, CDR1 is SGHKS, CDR2 YYEKEE (reference sequence). The CDR3: CASSADSYGYTF. The CDR3 DNA is TGTGCCAGCAGCGCGGACAGCTATGGCTACACCTTC.

The chain couples TRBV7-3 to TRBJ1-2; 8 bases align to TRBD1. CDR1 SGHTA and CDR2 FQGTGA come from the germline V gene. V trimming: 5 bases; J trimming: 0 bases; junction bases outside the gene matches: 5. This CDR3 is 15 amino acids long. CDR3 protein: CASSAAGGPNYGYTF. The CDR3 DNA is TGTGCCAGCAGCGCCGCAGGGGGCCCTAACTATGGCTACACCTTC.

This sequence joins TRBV4-1 and TRBJ2-1, with D tentatively TRBD2 (6 bases). The germline V and J ends were trimmed by 3 bases and 8 bases, with 17 bases remaining between them. The CDR3 sequence is 15 residues long. In germline, CDR1 is MGHRA, CDR2 YSYEKL. CDR3 protein: CASSQTGTHRDEQFF. For the CDR3, the DNA is TGCGCCAGCAGCCAGACCGGGACTCATAGGGATGAGCAGTTCTTC.

The rearrangement links TRBV4-2 to TRBJ2-1; D is perhaps TRBD2 (6 bases). The CDR3 is 15 amino acids. CDR1 is LGHNA, CDR2 YNFKEQ, per germline. Trimming left V 0 bases short and J 10 bases short, with 16 bases between. The CDR3 DNA is TGTGCCAGCAGCCAAGAAGGGACTGGGAAGGAAGAGCAGTTCTTC. This codes for CASSQEGTGKEEQFF.

V is TRBV4-1 and J is TRBJ2-3; D is uncertain. CDR1 is MGHRA, CDR2 YSYEKL, per germline. V lost 1 base and J lost 4, with 9 bases in between. The CDR3 is 14 residues long. The chain's CDR3 is CASSQVLLSDTQYF. CDR3 in DNA: TGCGCCAGCAGCCAAGTACTACTATCAGATACGCAGTATTTT.

The rearrangement uses TRBV7-2 and TRBJ2-7; TRBD2 matches at 10 bases. The CDR3 has 15 amino acids. The V gene end was trimmed by 3 bases and the J gene end by 5 bases; junction bases not matched to a gene: 7. Germline-derived CDR1 and CDR2 are SGHTA and FQGNSA. The CDR3 is CASSFSLAGANEQYF. The CDR3 region has the DNA TGTGCCAGCAGCTTTAGTCTAGCGGGAGCTAACGAGCAGTACTTC.

In nucleotides, the CDR3 is TGTGCCAGCAGCCCCTCGACAAGCGGGAGGGAAGAGACCCAGTACTTC. Its protein is CASSPSTSGREETQYF. The chain has TRBV4-2 and TRBJ2-5, with TRBD2 identical over 10 bases. J lost 3 bases, V lost 4 bases, and 8 bases had no gene match. The CDR3 runs to 16 residues. CDR1 and CDR2 (germline): LGHNA, YNFKEQ.

The chain carries TRBV25-1 and TRBJ1-1; D might be TRBD1 (5 bases). The V end lost 3 bases, the J end lost 4 bases, and 15 bases lay between the germline ends. This CDR3 has 15 residues. Germline CDR1 is MGHDK and CDR2 is SYGVNS. This chain's CDR3 is CASSERKGSVTEAFF. Written as DNA, the CDR3 is TGTGCCAGCAGTGAGAGAAAGGGGTCGGTCACTGAAGCTTTCTTT.

This clone occurred a few times. The chain is built from TRBV11-2 and TRBJ2-3; 7 nucleotides agree with TRBD1. CDR1 and CDR2 (germline): SGHAT, FQNNGV. The junction had 11 bases not matched to a gene; V was cut back by 0 bases and J by 5 bases. The CDR3 runs 17 residues. CDR3 amino acids: CASSLEVGRGRRDTQYF. As DNA, the CDR3 is TGTGCCAGCAGCTTAGAGGTCGGCAGGGGGAGACGAGATACGCAGTATTTT.